Listed below are T cell receptor beta chains from one sample, sequenced in a study of T cell clones after liver transplantation. Generated by immunoSEQ multiplex PCR, the TCRdb table keeps only in-frame clones and is missing some. In the table there are approximately 55,000 clones, about 64% of which are singletons. Here the sequenced sample was CD4+ T cells from blood, taken before liver transplant. All receptors derive from a human donor who received a liver transplant. Both conserved end residues are trimmed from each CDR3. Only some rows state a clone size, as once, few, many or a class for expanded clones.

v_call,j_call,clone_size,cdr3_aa
TRBV28,TRBJ2-7,-,ASEQGTYEQY
TRBV19,TRBJ1-2,-,ASQASTGGGYT
TRBV10-3,TRBJ1-5,-,AISESGYSNQPQH
TRBV10-2,TRBJ2-1,-,ASSDSSSGDYNEQF
TRBV9,TRBJ1-6,few,ASSVDVQGTLH
TRBV18,TRBJ1-6,-,ASSPQAGLDSPLH
TRBV28,TRBJ2-1,-,ASSLPPSGGALNNEQF
TRBV11-2,TRBJ2-7,-,ASSLDPTQYYEQY
TRBV10-2,TRBJ2-3,-,ASSVGARDTQY
TRBV9,TRBJ2-1,-,ASSADRGASSYNEQF
TRBV5-4,TRBJ1-2,-,ASSLAERDGYT
TRBV6-4,TRBJ1-5,-,ASRAGEPSQPQH
TRBV5-1,TRBJ2-2,-,ASKISTGGAGGELF
TRBV7-3,TRBJ2-5,-,ASSLGEQETQY
TRBV11-2,TRBJ2-3,few,ASSSERGPWDTQY
TRBV9,TRBJ2-3,-,ASSVALAGVGTDTQY
TRBV19,TRBJ1-2,-,ASRENNRRFREGYT
TRBV14,TRBJ2-7,-,ASSQDLGQGSEQY
TRBV5-5,TRBJ2-7,few,ASSLTYEQY
TRBV11-2,TRBJ2-3,-,ASSPRRLAVTDTQY
TRBV6-6,TRBJ1-1,-,ASTAGGNTEAF
TRBV7-3,TRBJ2-4,few,ASSLGGAGKNIQY
TRBV28,TRBJ2-1,-,ASSLAGTGIYNEQF
TRBV28,TRBJ1-6,-,ASSPQTGDNSPLH
TRBV2,TRBJ2-3,once,ASSDSRVITQY
TRBV11-2,TRBJ1-5,few,ASSQQENQPQH
TRBV5-6,TRBJ1-2,-,ASSHGTVNYGYT
TRBV6-5,TRBJ1-4,-,ASSSAATGGEKLF
TRBV5-1,TRBJ1-4,-,ASSLTRGTEKLF
TRBV5-1,TRBJ1-4,once,ASSPGDRDNEKLF
TRBV6-1,TRBJ1-2,-,GRLEDYT
TRBV6-1,TRBJ1-4,-,ASRSQGSSEKLF
TRBV7-2,TRBJ1-6,few,ASSPPFEGARSPLH
TRBV9,TRBJ1-1,few,ASSLGALNTEAF
TRBV5-5,TRBJ1-6,-,ASSPETVSSPLH
TRBV28,TRBJ1-2,-,ASSLRGGERNGYT
TRBV6-6,TRBJ2-1,-,ASSYETGSYNEQF
TRBV30,TRBJ1-2,-,ASQVGYGYT
TRBV5-1,TRBJ2-2,-,ASSLEGTHQAGELF
TRBV6-4,TRBJ2-4,-,ASSDSDRGDIQY
TRBV6-5,TRBJ2-1,-,ASSQPASSYNEQF